One and the same sample provided the 18 T cell receptor beta chains below, sequenced in a study of beta chain features in type 1 diabetes. Study-level findings and limits: Shortening of TCRB CDR3s, moderate but significant, appeared in all four CD4+ subsets of Type 1 diabetes patients.

Sequenced material consisted of expressed TCRB transcripts (all of the isolated RNA was reverse transcribed). Assay used: immunoSEQ multiplex PCR; TCRdb lists only in-frame clones, some missing. The sample includes roughly 730,000 clones, 13% of them seen just once. These receptors have no identified antigens. Specimen: naive CD4+ T cells from blood. All receptors come from a man younger than 35 with type 1 diabetes.

This clone was seen more than once but under ten times. CDR3 sequence: CASSYSSGGGLYEQYF. Here the CDR3 DNA reads TGTGCCAGCAGTTACTCTAGCGGGGGAGGTTTGTACGAGCAGTACTTC. The rearrangement links TRBV6-5 to TRBJ2-7; 9 nucleotides align to TRBD2. Germline loops: CDR1 MNHEY, CDR2 SVGAGI. V lost 0 bases and J lost 4; bases outside the gene matches: 7. CDR3 size: 16 residues.

The chain joins TRBV30 to TRBJ1-1; possibly TRBD1 for D (6 bases). Germline CDR1 reads GTSNPN; CDR2 reads SVGIG (reference sequence). This CDR3 has 13 residues. V was shortened by 4 bases and J by 0 bases, with 9 bases between the two germline ends. The chain's CDR3 is CAWNREVNTEAFF. CDR3 bases: TGTGCCTGGAACAGGGAGGTGAACACTGAAGCTTTCTTT.

The CDR3 protein is CATGHTGTEAFF. The CDR3 DNA is TGTGCCACCGGTCATACAGGGACTGAAGCTTTCTTT. The chain combines TRBV7-9 with TRBJ1-1; D possibly corresponds to TRBD1 (6 bases). Germline loops: CDR1 SEHNR, CDR2 FQNEAQ (reference sequence). The V gene lost 10 bases and the J gene lost 5 bases, with 14 bases spanning the gap. This CDR3 has 12 amino acids.

This clone was observed a handful of times. The V call is TRBV27, the J call TRBJ1-6, with D unresolved. The germline CDR1 and CDR2 sequences are MNHEY and SMNVEV (reference sequence). V gave up 4 bases and J gave up 10 bases, with 11 bases separating them. There are 13 residues in the CDR3. The CDR3 DNA follows: TGTGCCAGCAGTTCGGAGGATTCATCACCCCTCCACTTT. Translation gives CASSSEDSSPLHF.

This chain uses TRBV4-1 with TRBJ2-1; D could derive from TRBD1 or TRBD2 (5 bases each). This CDR3 is built from 14 residues. V was cut by 7 bases and J by 4 bases, with 14 bases left in between. Germline V gene data show CDR1 as MGHRA and CDR2 as YSYEKL. The CDR3 here is CASTRRGAYNEQFF. The DNA of the CDR3 is TGCGCCAGCACTAGAAGGGGAGCGTACAATGAGCAGTTCTTC.

The V and J genes are TRBV25-1 and TRBJ1-1, with D maybe TRBD1 (6 bases). Per the germline V gene, CDR1 is MGHDK and CDR2 is SYGVNS. Trimming took 3 bases from V and 4 from J, leaving 9 bases between them. CDR3 size: 13 residues. In DNA, the CDR3 is TGTGCCAGCAGTGACCTAGGGGGCACTGAAGCTTTCTTT. It encodes CASSDLGGTEAFF.

This clone has only a few counts. The gene calls are TRBV2 and TRBJ2-1, with 11 bases lining up with TRBD2. Germline V gene data show CDR1 as SNHLY and CDR2 as FYNNEI. The CDR3 totals 14 residues. Trimming cost V 7 bases and J 8 bases; bases outside gene matches: 7. CDR3 nucleotide sequence: TGTGCCAGCACACTAGCGGGGGATCAGGATGAGCAGTTCTTC. As protein: CASTLAGDQDEQFF.

The CDR3 spells CASSPQGTGPLHF. The CDR3 DNA follows: TGTGCCAGCAGCCCCCAGGGGACGGGGCCCCTCCACTTT. V is TRBV5-4 and J is TRBJ1-6, with a possible D match to TRBD1 (6 bases). Trimming took 4 bases from V and 13 from J, leaving 15 bases between them. Germline values: CDR1 SGHNT, CDR2 YYREEE (reference sequence). The CDR3 has 13 amino acids.

The chain combines TRBV7-2 with TRBJ1-2; TRBD1 aligns across 10 bases. In germline, CDR1 is SGHTA, CDR2 FQGNSA. Trimming took 4 bases from V and 7 from J; bases not matched to a gene: 9. This CDR3 comprises 15 residues. The CDR3: CASSSSWDRGFGYTF. CDR3 coding DNA: TGTGCCAGCAGCTCGTCCTGGGACAGGGGTTTTGGCTACACCTTC. The complete variable domain, with remaining parts taken from reference TRBV7-2 and TRBJ1-2, reads GAGVSQSPSNKVTEKGKDVELRCDPISGHTALYWYRQSLGQGLEFLIYFQGNSAPDKSGLPSDRFSAERTGGSVSTLTIQRTQQEDSAVYLCASSSSWDRGFGYTFGSGTRLTVV.

This clone has only a few counts. Other DNA sequences in this sample translate to the same CDR3. The V call is TRBV4-2, the J call TRBJ2-1, with TRBD1 matching 7 bases. CDR3 length: 12 residues. After removal of 3 bases from V and 7 bases from J, the junction contained 0 bases not matched to a gene. CDR1 is LGHNA, CDR2 YNFKEQ, per germline. The CDR3 sequence is CASSQGQNEQFF. The CDR3 DNA reads TGTGCCAGCAGCCAGGGACAGAATGAGCAGTTCTTC.

The rearrangement uses TRBV16 and TRBJ1-1; TRBD1 agrees at 7 bases. Looked up from germline, CDR1 is KGHSY and CDR2 is FQNENV. Unmatched junction bases numbered 3, after V lost 4 bases and J lost 4 bases. This CDR3 contains 13 residues. Here the CDR3 reads CASSPTGTTEAFF. DNA of the CDR3: TGTGCCAGCAGCCCGACAGGGACCACTGAAGCTTTCTTT.

J is TRBJ2-3 and V is TRBV9; 14 nucleotides match TRBD2. Germline CDR1 and CDR2: SGDLS and YYNGEE. With 3 bases clipped from V and 3 bases from J, the junction kept 6 bases outside the gene matches. The CDR3 loop spans 17 amino acids. CDR3 coding DNA: TGTGCCAGCAGCGCGACTAGCGGGGGGGCCGGGACAGATACGCAGTATTTT. Its protein is CASSATSGGAGTDTQYF.

Only a few counts were recorded for this clone. This rearrangement joins TRBV7-2 to TRBJ2-1; D might be TRBD1 (5 bases). CDR1 and CDR2 (germline): SGHTA, FQGNSA. The CDR3 has 15 amino acids. V was clipped by 3 bases and J by 1 base, with 10 bases between them. As DNA, the CDR3 is TGTGCCAGCAGCTTCGACAGAATGTCCTACAATGAGCAGTTCTTC. It codes for CASSFDRMSYNEQFF.

The chain is built from TRBV5-1 and TRBJ1-6, with TRBD1 matching over 7 bases. CDR3 length: 13 amino acids. Germline lookup yields CDR1 SGHRS and CDR2 YFSETQ. The ends lost 6 bases at V and 6 bases at J; junction bases unmatched: 3. The CDR3 DNA reads TGCGCCAGCACGGGACAGCCTAATTCACCCCTCCACTTT. Residues: CASTGQPNSPLHF.

There are a few counts of this clone. The chain is built from TRBV15 and TRBJ1-3; D unclear. V shed 3 bases and J shed 2 bases, with 5 bases lying between them. The CDR3 totals 13 residues. Germline V gene sequence: CDR1 LNHNV, CDR2 YYDKDF (reference sequence). CDR3: CATSSGAGNTIYF. In DNA, the CDR3 is TGTGCCACCAGCAGTGGCGCTGGAAACACCATATATTTT.

For the CDR3, the DNA is TGTGCCAGCTCACCACTGGACAAGAACACTGAAGCTTTCTTT. Encoded protein: CASSPLDKNTEAFF. The J gene is TRBJ1-1, the V gene TRBV18; D might be TRBD1 (5 bases). Germline V CDR1 and CDR2: KGHSH, LQKENI. CDR3 length: 14 residues. V lost 1 base and J lost 1, with 7 bases in between.

This clone appeared a few times. This rearrangement joins TRBV5-1 to TRBJ2-1; 8 nucleotides agree with TRBD2. Per germline, CDR1 SGHRS and CDR2 YFSETQ. V shed 4 bases, J shed 8 bases, and the junction held 11 bases outside the gene matches. The CDR3 is made up of 15 amino acids. CDR3 residues: CASSLTGLVGDEQFF. In DNA, the CDR3 is TGCGCCAGCAGCCTAACGGGACTAGTGGGCGATGAGCAGTTCTTC.

In this sample, this clone turned up a few times. This chain joins TRBV18 and TRBJ1-5, with D maybe TRBD1 (5 bases). Germline CDR1 is KGHSH and CDR2 is LQKENI. V was cut by 3 bases and J by 7 bases, with 10 bases left in between. CDR3 length: 13 amino acids. The CDR3 loop reads CASSPTRDQPQHF. The CDR3 nucleotides read TGTGCCAGCTCACCGACCCGGGACCAGCCCCAGCATTTT. The entire variable domain, with the rest obtained from reference TRBV18 and TRBJ1-5, is as follows: NAGVMQNPRHLVRRRGQEARLRCSPMKGHSHVYWYRQLPEEGLKFMVYLQKENIIDESGMPKERFSAEFPKEGPSILRIQQVVRGDSAAYFCASSPTRDQPQHFGDGTRLSIL.